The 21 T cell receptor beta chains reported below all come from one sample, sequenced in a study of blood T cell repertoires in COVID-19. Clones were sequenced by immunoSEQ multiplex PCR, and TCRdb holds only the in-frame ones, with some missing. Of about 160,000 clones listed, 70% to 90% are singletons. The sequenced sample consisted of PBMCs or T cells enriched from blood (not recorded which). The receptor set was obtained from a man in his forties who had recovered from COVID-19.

In DNA, the CDR3 is TGTGCCAGCAGCCAATTTGCAGGGGCGCCGGCTGAAGCTTTCTTT. Its protein is CASSQFAGAPAEAFF. The chain employs TRBV3-1 (or the pseudogene TRBV3-2) and TRBJ1-1, with D maybe TRBD1 (6 bases). The CDR3 loop spans 15 amino acids. The V gene lost 2 bases and the J gene lost 6 bases, with 16 bases spanning the gap. Germline CDR1 reads LGHDT; CDR2 reads YNNKEL (reference sequence).

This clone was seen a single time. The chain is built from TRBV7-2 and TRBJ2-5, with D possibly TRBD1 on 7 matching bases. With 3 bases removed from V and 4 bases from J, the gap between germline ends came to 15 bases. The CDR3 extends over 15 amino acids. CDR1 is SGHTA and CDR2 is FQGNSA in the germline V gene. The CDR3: CASSLEGARGETQYF. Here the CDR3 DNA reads TGTGCCAGCAGCTTGGAGGGGGCGAGGGGAGAGACCCAGTACTTC.

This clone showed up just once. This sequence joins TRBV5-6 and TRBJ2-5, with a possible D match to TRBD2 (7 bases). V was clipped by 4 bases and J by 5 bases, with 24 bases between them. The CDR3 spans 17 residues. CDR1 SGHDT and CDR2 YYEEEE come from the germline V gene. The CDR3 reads CASSPEGIWGGRETQYF. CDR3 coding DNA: TGTGCCAGCAGCCCGGAGGGTATCTGGGGGGGCCGGGAGACCCAGTACTTC. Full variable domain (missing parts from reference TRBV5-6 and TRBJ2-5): DAGVTQSPTHLIKTRGQQVTLRCSPKSGHDTVSWYQQALGQGPQFIFQYYEEEERQRGNFPDRFSGHQFPNYSSELNVNALLLGDSALYLCASSPEGIWGGRETQYFGPGTRLLVL.

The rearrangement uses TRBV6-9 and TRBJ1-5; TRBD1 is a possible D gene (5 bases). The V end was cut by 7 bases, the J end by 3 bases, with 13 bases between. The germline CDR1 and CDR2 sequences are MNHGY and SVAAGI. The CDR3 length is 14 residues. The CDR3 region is CASTKGGTNQPQHF. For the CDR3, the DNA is TGTGCCAGCACCAAAGGAGGGACCAATCAGCCCCAGCATTTT.

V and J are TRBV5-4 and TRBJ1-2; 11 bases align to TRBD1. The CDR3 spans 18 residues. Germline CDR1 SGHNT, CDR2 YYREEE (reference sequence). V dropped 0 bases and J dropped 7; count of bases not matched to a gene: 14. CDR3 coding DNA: TGTGCCAGCAGCTTGGGTCGGACAGGGGGCGCGGCAGAGCGTGGCTACACCTTC. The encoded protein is CASSLGRTGGAAERGYTF.

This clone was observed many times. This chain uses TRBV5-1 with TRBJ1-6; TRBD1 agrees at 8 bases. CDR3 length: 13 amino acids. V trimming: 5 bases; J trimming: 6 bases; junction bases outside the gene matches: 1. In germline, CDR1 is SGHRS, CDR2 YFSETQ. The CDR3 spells CASRTGGNSPLHF. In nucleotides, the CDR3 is TGCGCCAGCAGAACAGGGGGTAATTCACCCCTCCACTTT.

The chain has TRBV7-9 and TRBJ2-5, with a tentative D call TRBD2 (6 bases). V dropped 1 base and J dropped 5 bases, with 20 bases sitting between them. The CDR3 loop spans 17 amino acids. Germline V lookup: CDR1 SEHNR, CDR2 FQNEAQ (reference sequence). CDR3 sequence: CASSLGVGGAYGETQYF. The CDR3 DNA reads TGTGCCAGCAGCTTAGGTGTCGGGGGAGCGTATGGGGAGACCCAGTACTTC. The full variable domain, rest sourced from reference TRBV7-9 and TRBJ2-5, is DTGVSQNPRHKITKRGQNVTFRCDPISEHNRLYWYRQTLGQGPEFLTYFQNEAQLEKSRLLSDRFSAERPKGSFSTLEIQRTEQGDSAMYLCASSLGVGGAYGETQYFGPGTRLLVL.

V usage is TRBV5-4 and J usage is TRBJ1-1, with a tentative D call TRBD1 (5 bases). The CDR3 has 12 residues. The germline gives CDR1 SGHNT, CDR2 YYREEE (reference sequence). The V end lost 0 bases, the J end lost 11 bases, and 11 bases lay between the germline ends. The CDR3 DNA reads TGTGCCAGCAGCTTGGAGCAGGGAGGGGCTTTCTTT. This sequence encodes CASSLEQGGAFF.

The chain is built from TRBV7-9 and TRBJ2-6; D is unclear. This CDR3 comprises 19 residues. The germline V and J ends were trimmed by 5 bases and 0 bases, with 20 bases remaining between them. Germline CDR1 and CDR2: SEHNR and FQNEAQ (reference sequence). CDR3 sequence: CASSPRGPTIYSGANVLTF. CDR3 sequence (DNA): TGTGCCAGCAGCCCCCGTGGGCCAACCATCTACTCTGGGGCCAACGTCCTGACTTTC.

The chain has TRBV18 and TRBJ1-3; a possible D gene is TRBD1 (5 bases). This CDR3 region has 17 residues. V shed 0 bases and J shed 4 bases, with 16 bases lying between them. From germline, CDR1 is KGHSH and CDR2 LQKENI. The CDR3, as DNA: TGTGCCAGCTCACCACCTCGGGGGGTAGGATCCGGAAACACCATATATTTT. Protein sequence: CASSPPRGVGSGNTIYF. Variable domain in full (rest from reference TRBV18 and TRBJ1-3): NAGVMQNPRHLVRRRGQEARLRCSPMKGHSHVYWYRQLPEEGLKFMVYLQKENIIDESGMPKERFSAEFPKEGPSILRIQQVVRGDSAAYFCASSPPRGVGSGNTIYFGEGSWLTVV.

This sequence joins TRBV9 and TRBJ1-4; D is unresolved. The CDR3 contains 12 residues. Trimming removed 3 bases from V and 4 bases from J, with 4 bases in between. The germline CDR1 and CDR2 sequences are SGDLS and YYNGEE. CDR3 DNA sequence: TGTGCCAGCAGCGGAGGTAATGAAAAACTGTTTTTT. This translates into CASSGGNEKLFF.

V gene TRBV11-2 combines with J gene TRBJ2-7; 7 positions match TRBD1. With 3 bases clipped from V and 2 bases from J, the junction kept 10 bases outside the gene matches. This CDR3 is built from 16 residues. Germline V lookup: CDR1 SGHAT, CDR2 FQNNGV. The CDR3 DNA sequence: TGTGCCAGCAGCTTCGCAGGGGGACATGGACCCTACGAGCAGTACGTC. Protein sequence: CASSFAGGHGPYEQYV.

The CDR3 is CASSVNWANEQFF. The CDR3 DNA reads TGTGCCAGCAGCGTAAACTGGGCCAATGAGCAGTTCTTC. The rearrangement uses TRBV9 and TRBJ2-1; no reliable D call. The length of the CDR3 is 13 residues. The V end lost 1 base, the J end lost 6 bases, and 8 bases lay between the germline ends. Germline V gene lookup returns CDR1 SGDLS and CDR2 YYNGEE.

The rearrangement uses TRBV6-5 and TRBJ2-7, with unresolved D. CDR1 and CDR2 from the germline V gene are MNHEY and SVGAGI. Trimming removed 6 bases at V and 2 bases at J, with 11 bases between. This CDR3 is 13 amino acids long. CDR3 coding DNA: TGTGCCAGCAGCCACATTATAACCTACGAGCAGTACGTC. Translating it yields CASSHIITYEQYV.

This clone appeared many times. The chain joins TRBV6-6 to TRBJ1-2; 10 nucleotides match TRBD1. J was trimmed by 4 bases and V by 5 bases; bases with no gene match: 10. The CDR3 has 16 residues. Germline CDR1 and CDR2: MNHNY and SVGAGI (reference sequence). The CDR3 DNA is TGTGCCAGCAGTCGAATAAGGACAGGGGGTGGCTATGGCTACACCTTC. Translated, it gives CASSRIRTGGGYGYTF.

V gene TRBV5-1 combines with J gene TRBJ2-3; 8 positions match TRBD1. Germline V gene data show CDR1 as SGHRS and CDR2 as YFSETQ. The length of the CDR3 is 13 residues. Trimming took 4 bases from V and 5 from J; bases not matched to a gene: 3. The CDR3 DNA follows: TGCGCCAGCAGCCCAGGGGGCGAAGATACGCAGTATTTT. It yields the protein CASSPGGEDTQYF. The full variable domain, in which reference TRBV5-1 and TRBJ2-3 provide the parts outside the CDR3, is KAGVTQTPRYLIKTRGQQVTLSCSPISGHRSVSWYQQTPGQGLQFLFEYFSETQRNKGNFPGRFSGRQFSNSRSEMNVSTLELGDSALYLCASSPGGEDTQYFGPGTRLTVL.

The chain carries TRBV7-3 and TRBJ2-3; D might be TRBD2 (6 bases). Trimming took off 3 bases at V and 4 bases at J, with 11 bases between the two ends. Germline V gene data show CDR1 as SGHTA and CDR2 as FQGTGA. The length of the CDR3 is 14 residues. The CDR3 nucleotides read TGTGCCAGCAGCTTGGCCGCGGGGTCAGATACGCAGTATTTT. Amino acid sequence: CASSLAAGSDTQYF. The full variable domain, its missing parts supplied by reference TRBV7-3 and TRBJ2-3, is GAGVSQTPSNKVTEKGKYVELRCDPISGHTALYWYRQSLGQGPEFLIYFQGTGAADDSGLPNDRFFAVRPEGSVSTLKIQRTERGDSAVYLCASSLAAGSDTQYFGPGTRLTVL.

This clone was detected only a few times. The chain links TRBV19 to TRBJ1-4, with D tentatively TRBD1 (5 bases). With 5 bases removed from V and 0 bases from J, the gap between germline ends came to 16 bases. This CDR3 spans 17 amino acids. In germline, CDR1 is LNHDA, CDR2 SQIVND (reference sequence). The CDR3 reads CASSVRGLRSTNEKLFF. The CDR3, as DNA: TGTGCCAGTAGTGTTCGGGGACTGAGGTCAACTAATGAAAAACTGTTTTTT.

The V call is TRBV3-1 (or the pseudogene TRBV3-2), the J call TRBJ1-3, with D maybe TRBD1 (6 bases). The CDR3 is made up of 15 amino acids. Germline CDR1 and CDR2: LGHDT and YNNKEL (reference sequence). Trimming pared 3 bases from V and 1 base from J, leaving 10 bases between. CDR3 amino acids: CASSQMTGSGNTIYF. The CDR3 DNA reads TGTGCCAGCAGCCAGATGACAGGTTCTGGAAACACCATATATTTT.

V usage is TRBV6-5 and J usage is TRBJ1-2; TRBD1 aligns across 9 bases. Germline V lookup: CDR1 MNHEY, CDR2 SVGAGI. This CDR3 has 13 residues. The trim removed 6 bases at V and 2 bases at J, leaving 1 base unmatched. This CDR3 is CASRDRGNYGYTF. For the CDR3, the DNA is TGTGCCAGCAGAGACAGGGGGAACTATGGCTACACCTTC.

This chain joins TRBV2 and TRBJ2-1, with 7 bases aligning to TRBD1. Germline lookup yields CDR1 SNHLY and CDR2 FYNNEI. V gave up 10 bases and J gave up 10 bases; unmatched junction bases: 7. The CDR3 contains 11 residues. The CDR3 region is CATGGVREQFF. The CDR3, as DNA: TGTGCCACAGGGGGAGTGAGGGAGCAGTTCTTC.